This TCR beta chain derives from a study of beta chain features in type 1 diabetes (dated by TCRdb to between 2017 and 2018). For the study in its entirety: Mean age, gender distribution, total cell number and subset yield were not different between patients and healthy donors. The study compared the TCRB repertoires of sorted circulating CD4+ T cell subsets in recently diagnosed type 1 diabetes patients with those in matched healthy donors. A total of 85 million to 110 million sorted cells were examined across all samples, and RNA yield correlated strongly with the number of cells per subset. Regulatory and stem cell-like memory subsets were isolated from only 8 patients and 8 healthy donors, whereas naive and central memory subsets came from all 28 donors.

Comment on this clone: Its antigen has not been determined. Per-base quality was not reported, and no clone a single base away is much larger than it.

The High Capacity cDNA Reverse Transcription Kit was used to reverse transcribe all of the isolated RNA, meaning that expressed TCRB transcripts were what got sequenced. Naive, central memory and regulatory T cell samples underwent deep immunoSEQ sequencing, averaging around 3.6 million total reads per sample. After sorted cells were lysed in RLT buffer, RNA was extracted with DNase-treated RNeasy Micro or Mini kits, with the choice depending on cell number. To prevent cross-contamination, every cell subset was processed on its own, while patient and healthy donor samples were processed together. The immunoSEQ multiplex PCR was used to amplify TCRB sequences from cDNA, yielding 87-bp fragments that span the CDR3 region. Sequencing of the amplicons was done on the Illumina HiSeq platform. Per the authors' processing: Synthetic template baselines were used to correct PCR bias computationally, reads within Hamming distance 2 were collapsed, and singletons that could not be merged were discarded. Reads were aligned against IMGT to assign V, D and J genes, CDR3 length and insertions or deletions at six rearrangement sites. Within each subset, clonotype counts were normalized to sorted cell number, and only after that were true diversity and Gini coefficients computed with the tcR R package. Repertoire sharing was quantified using the overlap coefficient calculated on TCRB nucleotide sequences. Out-of-frame TCRB sequences from naive cells were analyzed as a proxy for the pre-selection repertoire. This is the immuneACCESS table as TCRdb keeps it, with only in-frame sequences that have V and J called. A part of the clones is gone; compared with another copy, unresolved V genes explain less than half, and the rest is unexplained. That table is the source of V, J and clone size, and D and trimming were worked out from the DNA. This sample holds fewer than 450,000 clones; roughly 14% were observed only once. 0.013% to 0.015% of the sample belongs to the ten largest clones.

A single peripheral blood draw of about 116 mL on average was collected from each donor into heparinised tubes. A BD FACSAria II was used to sort naive, central memory, regulatory and stem cell-like memory CD4+ T cells with a panel that included CD45RO, CCR7, CD25, CD127, CD95 and CD27. A purity above 95% was achieved for all sorted populations. Right away, PBMCs were isolated by Lymphoprep density gradient centrifugation and were stained directly, with no culture step. Samples were stained and sorted in pairs, with one healthy donor and one patient per experiment, so that batch effects were minimized. Paper-wide results and their limitations: Because cDNA was sequenced instead of genomic DNA, highly expressing activated cells could be over-represented, though the groups showed no difference in activation or CD3 levels. Only small numbers of individuals were included in the HLA sub-analyses, which left unresolved whether HLA type had any influence on TCRB rearrangement. Fewer insertions and more nucleotide deletions at VDJ recombination sites were observed in patients with type 1 diabetes, implying thymic rearrangement abnormalities. PCR might favor shorter templates, but patient and control samples were amplified and corrected together, so any skew would affect both groups equally. Naive, central memory and regulatory TCRB repertoires appeared to be more alike among patients than among healthy donors. A moderate but significant shortening of TCRB CDR3 length was observed in type 1 diabetes patients in all four CD4+ subsets.

This clonotype was obtained from a woman under 30 with type 1 diabetes. The sample taken for sequencing was naive CD4+ T cells from blood. The sample's cell subset or site label, decoded: true naive CD4+ T cells.

The CDR3 reads as follows: CASSWAGGHNEQFF. The nucleotides are TGTGCCAGCAGTTGGGCAGGGGGTCACAATGAGCAGTTCTTC. This receptor chain uses TRBV27 and TRBJ2-1; the junction holds 7 bases that match TRBD1. From the cysteine through the phenylalanine, the CDR3 covers 14 amino acids. This entry keeps only the CDR3 DNA: 42 bases, framed from base 1. From a lookup of the germline V gene (reference sequence), CDR1 and CDR2 are MNHEY and SMNVEV. V loses 4 bases at its end and J loses 5 bases; junction bases beyond the gene matches: 5.